Listed below are T cell receptor beta chains from one sample, sequenced in a study of T cells in Graves' hyperthyroidism and ophthalmopathy. TCRdb re-called the multiplex PCR reads with MiXCR, one entry per CDR3 protein. The repertoire holds approximately 360,000 distinct CDR3 sequences, with roughly 14% as singletons. The source material was blood. Receptors were obtained from a woman younger than 35 with Graves' hyperthyroidism that later progressed to Graves' ophthalmopathy. CDR3s leave out the opening cysteine and the closing phenylalanine or tryptophan. Fields, in order: J gene, V gene, clone size, CDR3 protein. Expanded clones get a size class; other rows say once, few or many, or leave the size out.

j_call: TRBJ1-1; v_call: TRBV2; clone_size: many; cdr3_aa: ASSEGRVGEAF
j_call: TRBJ2-1; v_call: TRBV20-1; clone_size: many; cdr3_aa: SAGVAENEQF
j_call: TRBJ2-7; v_call: TRBV13; clone_size: many; cdr3_aa: ASSPEATGGYDTYEQY
j_call: TRBJ2-7; v_call: TRBV30; clone_size: few; cdr3_aa: AWSVSPQPYEQY
j_call: TRBJ2-7; v_call: TRBV20-1; clone_size: many; cdr3_aa: SARSSVYGQY
j_call: TRBJ2-5; v_call: TRBV28; clone_size: .; cdr3_aa: ASSEGQGQETQY
j_call: TRBJ2-1; v_call: TRBV7-6; clone_size: .; cdr3_aa: ASSLVGADMEQF
j_call: TRBJ2-7; v_call: TRBV27; clone_size: .; cdr3_aa: ASSLWGPGNEQY
j_call: TRBJ2-7; v_call: TRBV11-2; clone_size: many; cdr3_aa: ASSLVGGGGVPYEQY
j_call: TRBJ2-5; v_call: TRBV5-1; clone_size: .; cdr3_aa: ASSSWDKTQETQY
j_call: TRBJ1-2; v_call: TRBV2; clone_size: many; cdr3_aa: ASSAAVTPNYGYT
j_call: TRBJ2-1; v_call: TRBV27; clone_size: .; cdr3_aa: ASRERVVYNEQF
j_call: TRBJ2-7; v_call: TRBV5-4; clone_size: .; cdr3_aa: ASSLARNTRVYEQY
j_call: TRBJ2-1; v_call: TRBV24-1; clone_size: few; cdr3_aa: ATSDSQAGVTYNEQF
j_call: TRBJ2-7; v_call: TRBV6-2/TRBV6-3; clone_size: many; cdr3_aa: ASSRTGTGALQY
j_call: TRBJ1-1; v_call: TRBV9; clone_size: .; cdr3_aa: ASSPEGGNTEAF
j_call: TRBJ1-5; v_call: TRBV27; clone_size: many; cdr3_aa: ASSSAGDSQPQH
j_call: TRBJ2-7; v_call: TRBV25-1; clone_size: .; cdr3_aa: ASSEMGVAYEQY
j_call: TRBJ1-3; v_call: TRBV30; clone_size: few; cdr3_aa: AWSPDRYPENTIY
j_call: TRBJ2-1; v_call: TRBV5-1; clone_size: few; cdr3_aa: ASSLGGSLYNEQF
j_call: TRBJ1-2; v_call: TRBV5-1; clone_size: many; cdr3_aa: ASSLGTQNYGYT
j_call: TRBJ2-7; v_call: TRBV28; clone_size: many; cdr3_aa: ASRRGSSYEQY
j_call: TRBJ2-4; v_call: TRBV13; clone_size: many; cdr3_aa: ASSLQGLGPKNIQY
j_call: TRBJ1-1; v_call: TRBV4-1; clone_size: few; cdr3_aa: ASSRQGENTEAF